This is a list of T cell receptor beta chains from one sample in a study of cytomegalovirus exposure and HLA in healthy donors. Libraries were prepared by immunoSEQ multiplex PCR; TCRdb keeps only in-frame clonotypes and omits some of them. Among about 150,000 clones listed, 55% to 70% were seen once. Sequencing was carried out using PBMCs. Source of these receptors: a woman aged 55-70 years in good health and CMV-seropositive. CDR3s leave out the opening cysteine and the closing phenylalanine or tryptophan. The D gene is left open where the match is weak.

CDR3: ATSRAPGLAGGRYEQY; D: TRBD2; V: TRBV15
CDR3: ASSQTGYEQY; D: TRBD1; V: TRBV4-3
CDR3: ASSSTGTGSNGELF; D: TRBD1; V: TRBV18
CDR3: ASSASDRVNEQY; D: TRBD1; V: TRBV25-1
CDR3: ASRLYRTDPNTEAF; D: NA; V: TRBV19
CDR3: ASSFDMNTGELF; D: NA; V: TRBV5-1
CDR3: ASSLVGPGQGINEQF; D: TRBD1; V: TRBV27
CDR3: ASSLLAGEETQY; D: TRBD2; V: TRBV5-1
CDR3: ASSLEGVRTNEKLF; D: NA; V: TRBV7-9
CDR3: ASSLGTGHEKLF; D: TRBD1; V: TRBV19
CDR3: ASSYSSTSAAYEQY; D: TRBD2; V: TRBV6-5
CDR3: ASSLRDRGGYEQY; D: TRBD1; V: TRBV28
CDR3: ASSQEAQGSNQPQH; D: NA; V: TRBV4-3
CDR3: ASSLEPGDSYEQY; D: NA; V: TRBV28
CDR3: ASSPRVAVDTQY; D: NA; V: TRBV5-6
CDR3: ASSPRGQAPYEQY; D: TRBD1; V: TRBV19
CDR3: ASSQEGQGLATNEKLF; D: NA; V: TRBV4-3
CDR3: ASSSGGLTDTQY; D: NA; V: TRBV5-1
CDR3: ASSYSIAGITDTQY; D: NA; V: TRBV6-5
CDR3: ASSQDRQGVYGYT; D: TRBD1; V: TRBV4-3
CDR3: ASSPMGELF; D: NA; V: TRBV6-6
CDR3: ASSLEEGGGSYNEQF; D: NA; V: TRBV11-1
CDR3: ASSEWTADQPQH; D: NA; V: TRBV2
CDR3: ASRLTREGNTEAF; D: NA; V: TRBV6-6
CDR3: ASSLGSVAATYEQY; D: NA; V: TRBV4-1
CDR3: SARSNTEAF; D: NA; V: TRBV20-1
CDR3: AWIAQGFSEQY; D: NA; V: TRBV30
CDR3: ASSSQGAGELF; D: TRBD1; V: TRBV5-1
CDR3: ASSLGAGLAGDRNTGELF; D: TRBD2; V: TRBV5-1
CDR3: ASSRMSETEAF; D: NA; V: TRBV4-1
CDR3: ASSRGQLNQPQH; D: NA; V: TRBV7-6
CDR3: ASSSGTGLQETQY; D: TRBD1; V: TRBV5-1
CDR3: ASSHFLSNVGRGDYGYT; D: NA; V: TRBV5-6
CDR3: ASTIPGANSPLH; D: NA; V: TRBV19
CDR3: ASSQQQGAYGYT; D: TRBD1; V: TRBV4-3
CDR3: ASSLASPHNEQF; D: NA; V: TRBV5-8
CDR3: ASSPTGTRNEKLF; D: NA; V: TRBV18
CDR3: ASSFNSHTGELF; D: NA; V: TRBV5-6
CDR3: ASSRLGQQETQY; D: NA; V: TRBV28
CDR3: ASSVASGRQYEQY; D: TRBD2; V: TRBV9
CDR3: ASSQDPPAARGGEQF; D: NA; V: TRBV4-3
CDR3: ASSRAGWNTEAF; D: NA; V: TRBV19
CDR3: ASSSTGVGNTEAF; D: TRBD1; V: TRBV7-3
CDR3: ASSRGIGTDTQY; D: NA; V: TRBV27
CDR3: ASIGRTSGGGELF; D: TRBD2; V: TRBV5-1
CDR3: ASSVDRSGLKQY; D: NA; V: TRBV27
CDR3: ASSLVQGRAGANVLT; D: NA; V: TRBV27
CDR3: SFHTSGRGDTQY; D: TRBD2; V: TRBV29-1
CDR3: ASSYRGLGGETQY; D: TRBD2; V: TRBV6-5
CDR3: ASSVAWGGERDEQY; D: TRBD2; V: TRBV9
CDR3: ASVYGTSGDHSGANVLT; D: TRBD2; V: TRBV7-9
CDR3: ASSFLGLGAEAF; D: NA; V: TRBV9
CDR3: ASSQSTGTGGNQPQH; D: TRBD1; V: TRBV4-3
CDR3: ASSRTGDPTYNEQF; D: TRBD1; V: TRBV7-3
CDR3: ASSQDTNSFYEQY; D: NA; V: TRBV4-2
CDR3: ASSRVTSGRYNEQF; D: TRBD2; V: TRBV7-9
CDR3: ASSLVVSQGSGPYNEQF; D: NA; V: TRBV7-6